One and the same sample provided the 16 T cell receptor beta chains below, sequenced in a study of shared clonotypes between healthy human individuals. The protocol was immunoSEQ multiplex PCR, while the TCRdb copy is restricted to in-frame clones and leaves out a portion. The sample has roughly 2 million clones; 85% to 95% are singletons. The specimen sequenced was naive CD4+ T cells sorted from blood. Subset defined: CD45RA+ positively selected. The origin of the receptors is a man aged 18 to 30 in good health.

The chain joins TRBV5-1 to TRBJ2-1; D gene uncertain. The CDR3 sequence is 13 residues long. The germline V gene encodes CDR1 SGHRS and CDR2 YFSETQ. V was clipped by 5 bases and J by 4 bases, with 10 bases between them. Here the CDR3 DNA reads TGCGCCAGCAGTCCCCTTTTATACAATGAGCAGTTCTTC. Protein: CASSPLLYNEQFF. Drawing the rest from reference TRBV5-1 and TRBJ2-1, the complete variable domain is KAGVTQTPRYLIKTRGQQVTLSCSPISGHRSVSWYQQTPGQGLQFLFEYFSETQRNKGNFPGRFSGRQFSNSRSEMNVSTLELGDSALYLCASSPLLYNEQFFGPGTRLTVL.

This chain connects TRBV7-2 to TRBJ2-7; 7 bases match TRBD2. The CDR3 length is 14 residues. Germline CDR1 reads SGHTA; CDR2 reads FQGNSA. The ends lost 6 bases at V and 0 bases at J; junction bases unmatched: 5. CDR3 DNA sequence: TGTGCCAGCAGGCCGGCTAGCGGCTCCTACGAGCAGTACTTC. Translation: CASRPASGSYEQYF.

The chain joins TRBV4-1 to TRBJ2-7; D unclear. Deletions cut 5 bases from V and 3 bases from J, with 5 bases between. CDR3 length equals 11 residues. In germline, CDR1 is MGHRA, CDR2 YSYEKL. Here the CDR3 DNA reads TGCGCCAGCAGCTCACTCTACGAGCAGTACTTC. It specifies CASSSLYEQYF.

V usage is TRBV2 and J usage is TRBJ1-2; D remains unclear. V gave up 3 bases and J gave up 4 bases, with 9 bases separating them. Germline CDR1 reads SNHLY; CDR2 reads FYNNEI. This CDR3 region has 13 residues. The chain's CDR3 is CASSESVSYGYTF. CDR3 DNA: TGTGCCAGCAGTGAGTCAGTGAGCTATGGCTACACCTTC.

As DNA, the CDR3 is TGTGCCTGGAAACAGTCGAGCACAGATACGCAGTATTTT. It encodes CAWKQSSTDTQYF. The chain is built from TRBV30 and TRBJ2-3; no clear D. V was cut by 4 bases and J by 0 bases, with 8 bases left in between. This CDR3 has 13 residues. CDR1 GTSNPN and CDR2 SVGIG come from the germline V gene (reference sequence).

This chain links TRBV29-1 with TRBJ1-2; D might be TRBD1 (5 bases). V lost 5 bases and J lost 10, with 17 bases in between. From germline, CDR1 is SQVTM and CDR2 ANQGSEA. This CDR3 has 12 residues. CDR3 coding DNA: TGCAGCGTTTCCCTAAACCAGGGAGACTACACCTTC. This translates into CSVSLNQGDYTF.

The chain is built from TRBV6-6 and TRBJ1-1; no reliable D call. The V gene's germline CDR1 is MNHNY and CDR2 SVGAGI (reference sequence). The V end was cut by 8 bases, the J end by 0 bases, with 13 bases between. CDR3 length: 14 amino acids. The CDR3 sequence: CASASDPMNTEAFF. The CDR3 DNA reads TGTGCCAGCGCATCTGACCCTATGAACACTGAAGCTTTCTTT.

As to this clone: This specimen includes other DNA sequences encoding the same CDR3. The chain has TRBV6-1 and TRBJ1-2; 8 nucleotides match TRBD1. With V trimmed by 1 base and J by 2 bases, 3 bases remained unmatched. The CDR3 has 15 amino acids. Germline V lookup: CDR1 MNHNS, CDR2 SASEGT. In DNA, the CDR3 is TGTGCCAGCAGTGAAGGGACAGGGCCCAACTATGGCTACACCTTC. Residues: CASSEGTGPNYGYTF.

The chain is built from TRBV5-1 and TRBJ2-5; 8 bases agree with TRBD2. The CDR3 has 14 residues. Per the germline V gene, CDR1 is SGHRS and CDR2 is YFSETQ. The V gene end was trimmed by 4 bases and the J gene end by 1 base; junction bases not matched to a gene: 3. CDR3 nucleotides: TGCGCCAGCAGCCCCGGACTAGCCCAAGAGACCCAGTACTTC. Amino acids: CASSPGLAQETQYF.

J is TRBJ1-5 and V is TRBV13; tentatively, D is TRBD1 (5 bases). This CDR3 comprises 13 residues. The V end lost 4 bases, the J end lost 6 bases, and 10 bases lay between the germline ends. Germline CDR1 reads PRHDT; CDR2 reads FYEKMQ (reference sequence). CDR3 nucleotide sequence: TGTGCCAGCAGCTCCCGGGGGGGTCAGCCCCAGCATTTT. It specifies CASSSRGGQPQHF.

The chain employs TRBV30 and TRBJ2-2; 7 positions match TRBD2. This CDR3 contains 16 residues. V lost 0 bases and J lost 2; bases outside the gene matches: 6. Germline assignment: CDR1 GTSNPN and CDR2 SVGIG (reference sequence). The CDR3 spells CAWSVAGRANTGELFF. The DNA of the CDR3 is TGTGCCTGGAGTGTAGCGGGGCGCGCTAACACCGGGGAGCTGTTTTTT.

This chain uses TRBV10-1 with TRBJ2-1, with D tentatively TRBD2 (5 bases). Germline CDR1 and CDR2: WNHNN and SYGVQD (reference sequence). The CDR3 length is 13 residues. With 6 bases removed from V and 5 bases from J, the gap between germline ends came to 11 bases. Here the CDR3 DNA reads TGCGCCAGCAGCGGACTCCCTAACAATGAGCAGTTCTTC. Amino acids: CASSGLPNNEQFF.

This rearrangement joins TRBV14 to TRBJ1-2; 9 bases match TRBD1. The CDR3 extends over 14 amino acids. V shed 3 bases, J shed 8 bases, and the junction held 7 bases outside the gene matches. From germline, CDR1 is SGHDN and CDR2 FVKESK. CDR3 amino acids: CASSQMGQGWGYTF. The CDR3 nucleotides are TGTGCCAGCAGCCAGATGGGACAGGGATGGGGCTACACCTTC.

The rearrangement links TRBV9 to TRBJ1-1; D is uncertain. The germline CDR1 and CDR2 sequences are SGDLS and YYNGEE. This CDR3 is built from 13 residues. Trimming left V 3 bases short and J 1 base short, with 7 bases between. The chain's CDR3 is CASSARQNTEAFF. In nucleotides, the CDR3 is TGTGCCAGCAGCGCCCGACAGAACACTGAAGCTTTCTTT.

Regarding this clone: This same CDR3 is encoded by further DNA sequences in the sample. V is TRBV9 and J is TRBJ2-3; no firm D call. The CDR3 extends over 13 amino acids. Per the germline V gene, CDR1 is SGDLS and CDR2 is YYNGEE. The V end was cut by 2 bases, the J end by 0 bases, with 4 bases between. The DNA of the CDR3 is TGTGCCAGCAGCGTGGACAGCACAGATACGCAGTATTTT. This gives the protein CASSVDSTDTQYF.

This chain uses TRBV10-3 with TRBJ1-1; D is undetermined. The CDR3 covers 14 residues. CDR1 and CDR2 (germline): ENHRY, SYGVKD. V was trimmed by 7 bases and J by 0 bases, leaving 12 bases between them. The CDR3 spells CAITVRLMNTEAFF. DNA of the CDR3: TGTGCCATCACGGTCCGCTTAATGAACACTGAAGCTTTCTTT.